This T cell receptor beta chain originates from a study of blood T cell repertoires in COVID-19. As for the study in general: COVID-19 samples collected from the United States, Italy and Spain covered acute and convalescent phases. From T cells, B-cell-depleted T cells, or PBMCs came the material, which was cDNA or gDNA.

V lost 0 bases, J lost 3 bases, and 5 bases lay in between. The CDR3 runs 14 residues. Germline V lookup: CDR1 ENHRY, CDR2 SYGVKD. In the authors' methods: Amplified reference gene primers provided the basis for estimating nucleated cell counts. Method: immunoSEQ multiplex PCR; TCRdb's copy keeps in-frame clones and lacks some. V and J calls and clone size are those listed in that table; D and trimming were worked out from the DNA. The sample has 85,000 to 130,000 clones; about 87% are singletons. Sample: peripheral blood. The TCR was taken from a man aged 45-65 years with acute or convalescent COVID-19. The gene calls are TRBV10-3 and TRBJ2-2; D uncertain. CDR3 sequence reads: CAISESPDTGELFF. The CDR3 DNA reads TGTGCCATCAGTGAGTCCCCAGACACCGGGGAGCTGTTTTTT.